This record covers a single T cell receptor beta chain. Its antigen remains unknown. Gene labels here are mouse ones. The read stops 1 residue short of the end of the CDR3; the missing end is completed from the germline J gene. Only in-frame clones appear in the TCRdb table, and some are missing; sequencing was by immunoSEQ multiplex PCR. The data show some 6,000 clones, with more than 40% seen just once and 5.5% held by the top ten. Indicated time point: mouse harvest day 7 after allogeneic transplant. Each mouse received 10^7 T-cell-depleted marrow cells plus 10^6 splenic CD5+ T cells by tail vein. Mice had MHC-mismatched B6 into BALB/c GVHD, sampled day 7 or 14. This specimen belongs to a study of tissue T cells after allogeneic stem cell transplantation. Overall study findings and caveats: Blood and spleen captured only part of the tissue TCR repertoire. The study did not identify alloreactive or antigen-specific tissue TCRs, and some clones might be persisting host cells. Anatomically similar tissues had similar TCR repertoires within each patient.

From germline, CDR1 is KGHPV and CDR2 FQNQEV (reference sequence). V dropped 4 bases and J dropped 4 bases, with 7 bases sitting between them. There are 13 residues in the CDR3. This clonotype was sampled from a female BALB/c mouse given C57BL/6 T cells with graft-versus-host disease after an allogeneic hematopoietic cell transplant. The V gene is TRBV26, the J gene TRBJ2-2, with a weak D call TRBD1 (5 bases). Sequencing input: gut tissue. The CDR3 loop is CASSRQGTGQLYF. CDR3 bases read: TGTGCCAGCAGTCGGCAGGGCACCGGGCAGCTCTAC. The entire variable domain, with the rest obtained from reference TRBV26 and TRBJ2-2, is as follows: NSKVIQTPRYLVKGQGQKAKMRCIPEKGHPVVFWYQQNKNNEFKFLINFQNQEVLQQIDMTEKRFSAECPSNSPCSLEIQSSEAGDSALYLCASSRQGTGQLYFGEGSKLTVL.